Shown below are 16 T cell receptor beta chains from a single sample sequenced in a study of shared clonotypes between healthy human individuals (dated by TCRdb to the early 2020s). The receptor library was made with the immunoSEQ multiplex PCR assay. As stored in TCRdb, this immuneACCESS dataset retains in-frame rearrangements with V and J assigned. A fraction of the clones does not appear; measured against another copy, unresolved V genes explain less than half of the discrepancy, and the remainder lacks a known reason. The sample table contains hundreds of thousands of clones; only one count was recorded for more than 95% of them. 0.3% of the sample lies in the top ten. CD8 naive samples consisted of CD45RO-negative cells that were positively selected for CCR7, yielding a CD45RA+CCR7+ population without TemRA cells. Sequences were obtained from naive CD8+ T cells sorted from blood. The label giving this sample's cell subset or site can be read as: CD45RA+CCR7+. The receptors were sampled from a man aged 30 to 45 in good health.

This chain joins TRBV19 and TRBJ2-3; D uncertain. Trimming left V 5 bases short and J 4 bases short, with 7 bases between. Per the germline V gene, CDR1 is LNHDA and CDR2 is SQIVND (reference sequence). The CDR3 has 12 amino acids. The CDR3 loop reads CASSSPADTQYF. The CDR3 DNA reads TGTGCCAGTAGTTCCCCAGCAGATACGCAGTATTTT.

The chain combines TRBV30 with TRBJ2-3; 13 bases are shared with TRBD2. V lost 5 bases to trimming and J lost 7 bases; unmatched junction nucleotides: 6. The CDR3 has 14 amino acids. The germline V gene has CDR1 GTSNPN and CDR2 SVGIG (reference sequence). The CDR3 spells CAWEGTSGTYTQYF. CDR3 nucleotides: TGTGCCTGGGAAGGGACTAGCGGGACCTATACGCAGTATTTT.

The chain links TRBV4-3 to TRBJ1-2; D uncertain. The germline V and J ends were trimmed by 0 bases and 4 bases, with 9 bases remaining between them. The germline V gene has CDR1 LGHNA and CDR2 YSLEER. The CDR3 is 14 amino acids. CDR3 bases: TGCGCCAGCAGCCAAGATCTCGGCAGCTATGGCTACACCTTC. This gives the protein CASSQDLGSYGYTF.

The CDR3 coding sequence is TGTGCCAGCAGCCCTAACAGGGGAAATCAGCCCCAGCATTTT. Its protein product is CASSPNRGNQPQHF. The V gene is TRBV7-9, the J gene TRBJ1-5, with 7 positions matching TRBD1. V lost 5 bases and J lost 4; bases outside the gene matches: 5. This CDR3 is built from 14 residues. Germline V gives CDR1 SEHNR, CDR2 FQNEAQ (reference sequence).

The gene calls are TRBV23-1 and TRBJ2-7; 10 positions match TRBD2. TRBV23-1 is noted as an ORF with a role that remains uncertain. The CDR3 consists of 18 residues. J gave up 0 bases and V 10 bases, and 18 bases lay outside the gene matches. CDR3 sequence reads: CANPKTQTSGCSSYEQYF. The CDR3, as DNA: TGCGCCAACCCTAAGACCCAGACTAGCGGGTGTAGCTCCTACGAGCAGTACTTC.

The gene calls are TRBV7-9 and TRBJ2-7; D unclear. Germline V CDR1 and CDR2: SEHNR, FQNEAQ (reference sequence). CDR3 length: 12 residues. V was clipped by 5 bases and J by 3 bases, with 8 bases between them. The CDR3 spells CASSQSNYEQYF. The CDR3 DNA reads TGTGCCAGCAGCCAAAGCAACTACGAGCAGTACTTC.

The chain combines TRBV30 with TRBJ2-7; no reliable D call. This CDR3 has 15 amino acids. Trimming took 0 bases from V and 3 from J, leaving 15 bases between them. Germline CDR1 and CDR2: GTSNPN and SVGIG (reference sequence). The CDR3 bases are TGTGCCTGGAGTGTCCCTGTCCAGAGTCGCTACGAGCAGTACTTC. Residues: CAWSVPVQSRYEQYF.

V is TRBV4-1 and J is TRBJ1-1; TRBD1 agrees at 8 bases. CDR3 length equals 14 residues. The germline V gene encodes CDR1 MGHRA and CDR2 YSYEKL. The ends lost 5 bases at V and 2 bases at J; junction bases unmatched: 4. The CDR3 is CASSLGQANTEAFF. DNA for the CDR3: TGCGCCAGCAGCTTGGGACAGGCTAACACTGAAGCTTTCTTT.

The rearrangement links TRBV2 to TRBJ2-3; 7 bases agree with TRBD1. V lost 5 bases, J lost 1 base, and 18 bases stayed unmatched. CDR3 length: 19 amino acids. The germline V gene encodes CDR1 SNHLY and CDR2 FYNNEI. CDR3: CASSNRRGGLLKRTDTQYF. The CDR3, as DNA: TGTGCCAGCAGTAACCGACGAGGGGGCCTACTTAAACGCACAGATACGCAGTATTTT.

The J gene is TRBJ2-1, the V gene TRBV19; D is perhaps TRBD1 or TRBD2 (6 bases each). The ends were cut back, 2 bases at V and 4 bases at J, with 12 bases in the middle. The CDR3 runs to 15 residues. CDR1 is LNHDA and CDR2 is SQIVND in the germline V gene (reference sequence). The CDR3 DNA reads TGTGCCAGTAGTATATACAGGGAGGCTTACAATGAGCAGTTCTTC. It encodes CASSIYREAYNEQFF. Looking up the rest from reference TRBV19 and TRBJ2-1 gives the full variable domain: DGGITQSPKYLFRKEGQNVTLSCEQNLNHDAMYWYRQDPGQGLRLIYYSQIVNDFQKGDIAEGYSVSREKKESFPLTVTSAQKNPTAFYLCASSIYREAYNEQFFGPGTRLTVL.

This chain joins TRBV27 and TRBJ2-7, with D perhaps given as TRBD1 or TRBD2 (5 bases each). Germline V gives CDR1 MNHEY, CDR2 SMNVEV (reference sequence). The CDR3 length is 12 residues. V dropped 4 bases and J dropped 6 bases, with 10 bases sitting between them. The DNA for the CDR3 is TGTGCCAGCAGTTGGGGGAAGGGCGAGCAGTACTTC. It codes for CASSWGKGEQYF.

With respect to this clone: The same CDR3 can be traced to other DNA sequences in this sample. The CDR3 loop is CASSLGTGEQYF. In nucleotides, the CDR3 is TGTGCCAGCAGCTTGGGGACGGGGGAGCAGTACTTC. The genes are TRBV5-5 and TRBJ2-7; possibly TRBD2 for D (5 bases). Trimming shortened V by 0 bases and J by 7 bases, and 8 bases separated the two germline ends. CDR1 and CDR2 (germline): SGHKS, YYEKEE (reference sequence). The CDR3 length is 12 residues.

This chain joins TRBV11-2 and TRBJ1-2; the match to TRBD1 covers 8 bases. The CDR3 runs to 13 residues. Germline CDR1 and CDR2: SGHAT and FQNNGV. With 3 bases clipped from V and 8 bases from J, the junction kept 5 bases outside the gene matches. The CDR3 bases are TGTGCCAGCAGCTTTGGACAGGGCTTGGGCTACACCTTC. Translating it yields CASSFGQGLGYTF.

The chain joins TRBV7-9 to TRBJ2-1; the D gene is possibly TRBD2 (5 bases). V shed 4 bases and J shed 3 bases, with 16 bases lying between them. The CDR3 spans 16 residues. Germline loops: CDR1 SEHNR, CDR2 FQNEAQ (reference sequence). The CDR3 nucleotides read TGTGCCAGCAGCTCGGCGCTGATGCGGGTCTACAATGAGCAGTTCTTC. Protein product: CASSSALMRVYNEQFF.

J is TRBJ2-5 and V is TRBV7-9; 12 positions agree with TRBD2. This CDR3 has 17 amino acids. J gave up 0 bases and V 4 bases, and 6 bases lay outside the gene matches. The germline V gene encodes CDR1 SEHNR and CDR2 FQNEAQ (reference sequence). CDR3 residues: CASSSRLAGGYQETQYF. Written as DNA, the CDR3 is TGTGCCAGCAGCTCCCGCCTAGCGGGGGGGTACCAAGAGACCCAGTACTTC.

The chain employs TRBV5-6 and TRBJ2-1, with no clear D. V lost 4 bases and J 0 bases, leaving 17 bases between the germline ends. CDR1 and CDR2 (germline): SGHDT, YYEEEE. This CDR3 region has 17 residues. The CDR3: CASSPLIRKSSYNEQFF. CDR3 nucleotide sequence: TGTGCCAGCAGCCCATTGATAAGAAAGAGCTCCTACAATGAGCAGTTCTTC.